This T cell receptor beta chain was sequenced in a study of OX40 agonist ivuxolimab in advanced cancers. TCRdb's table, derived via immunoSEQ multiplex PCR, lists solely in-frame clones and lacks some. The sample shows 25,000 to 30,000 clones, roughly 87% of them seen only once. CDR1 is SNHLY and CDR2 is FYNNEI in the germline V gene. V shed 5 bases and J shed 8 bases, with 10 bases lying between them. The CDR3 has 12 amino acids. The source is an adult with an advanced solid tumor such as melanoma, head and neck, liver or kidney cancer. Here the sequenced sample was CD4+ or CD8+ T cells sorted from blood, taken in a trial of the OX40 agonist ivuxolimab. V and J are TRBV2 and TRBJ1-5, with unresolved D. The CDR3 DNA sequence: TGTGCCAGCAGTAGTCCCGGAGAGCCCCAGCATTTT. Translating gives CASSSPGEPQHF.